These T cell receptor beta chains were read from a single sample in a study of blood T cell repertoires in COVID-19. Repertoires were generated with immunoSEQ multiplex PCR, while TCRdb's copy carries only in-frame clones and drops some. The sample has about 220,000 clones; roughly 85% are singletons. The sequenced sample consisted of peripheral blood. These receptor sequences come from a man between 50 and 59 years old who had recovered from COVID-19. Both conserved end residues are part of each CDR3. Each record gives: D gene, V gene, J gene, clone size, CDR3 DNA, CDR3 protein. D genes are given only for firm matches. Where a row states a size, it is once, few, many or the class of an expanded clone; other rows omit it.

d_gene: TRBD2
v_gene: TRBV4-2
j_gene: TRBJ2-1
abundance: -
CDR3nt: TGTGCCAGCAGCCGCTCCGGGACTAGCGGATACAATGAGCAGTTCTTC
CDR3aa: CASSRSGTSGYNEQFF

d_gene: TRBD2
v_gene: TRBV4-1
j_gene: TRBJ2-7
abundance: -
CDR3nt: TGCGCCAGCAGCCAAGCTGTTGGGGCTAGCGGGTACGGGGAGCAGTACTTC
CDR3aa: CASSQAVGASGYGEQYF

d_gene: -
v_gene: TRBV24-1
j_gene: TRBJ2-1
abundance: -
CDR3nt: TGTGCCACCAGTGATTCTGGACTATTATCCTACAATGAGCAGTTCTTC
CDR3aa: CATSDSGLLSYNEQFF

d_gene: -
v_gene: TRBV28
j_gene: TRBJ1-5
abundance: -
CDR3nt: TGTGCCAGCAGTCTCGACAGCTTCAATCAGCCCCAGCATTTT
CDR3aa: CASSLDSFNQPQHF

d_gene: -
v_gene: TRBV6-5
j_gene: TRBJ1-6
abundance: -
CDR3nt: TGTGCCAGCAGTTACCGCGCGCGTTCACCCCTCCACTTT
CDR3aa: CASSYRARSPLHF

d_gene: -
v_gene: TRBV7-2
j_gene: TRBJ1-1
abundance: -
CDR3nt: TGTGCCAGCAGCTTAGCTCCGGGTAGGACTGAAGCTTTCTTT
CDR3aa: CASSLAPGRTEAFF

d_gene: -
v_gene: TRBV5-1
j_gene: TRBJ2-5
abundance: -
CDR3nt: TGCGCCAGCAGCTTAACTTCTACGGGGGAGACCCAGTACTTC
CDR3aa: CASSLTSTGETQYF

d_gene: -
v_gene: TRBV29-1
j_gene: TRBJ1-5
abundance: few
CDR3nt: TGCAGCGTAGGTGACACTAATCAGCCCCAGCATTTT
CDR3aa: CSVGDTNQPQHF

d_gene: -
v_gene: TRBV2
j_gene: TRBJ1-5
abundance: -
CDR3nt: TGTGCCAGCAGGGGGAGAGGGGGACAGCCCCAGCATTTT
CDR3aa: CASRGRGGQPQHF

d_gene: TRBD1
v_gene: TRBV18
j_gene: TRBJ1-4
abundance: -
CDR3nt: TGTGCCAGCTCAACTCGGGCGCAGGGGGCAGGGGAAAAACTGTTTTTT
CDR3aa: CASSTRAQGAGEKLFF

d_gene: -
v_gene: TRBV15
j_gene: TRBJ1-6
abundance: -
CDR3nt: TGTGCCACCAGCAGGGGGGGGGACTATAATTCACCCCTCCACTTT
CDR3aa: CATSRGGDYNSPLHF

d_gene: -
v_gene: TRBV27
j_gene: TRBJ1-6
abundance: -
CDR3nt: TGTGCCAGCAGTTTATCGAACAGGGTTTCGACACCCCTCCACTTT
CDR3aa: CASSLSNRVSTPLHF

d_gene: -
v_gene: TRBV21-1
j_gene: TRBJ1-3
abundance: -
CDR3nt: TGTGCCAGCAGCCTAGGTAGAAGACAGGGGCTCGGAAACACCATATATTTT
CDR3aa: CASSLGRRQGLGNTIYF

d_gene: -
v_gene: TRBV7-8
j_gene: TRBJ2-5
abundance: -
CDR3nt: TGTGCCAGCAGCTTCGGGGGTGGGGAGACCCAGTACTTC
CDR3aa: CASSFGGGETQYF

d_gene: -
v_gene: TRBV28
j_gene: TRBJ2-7
abundance: few
CDR3nt: TGTGCCAGCAGTATAGGGGGATCGGCAGAGTACGAGCAGTACTTC
CDR3aa: CASSIGGSAEYEQYF

d_gene: TRBD1
v_gene: TRBV29-1
j_gene: TRBJ1-1
abundance: -
CDR3nt: TGCAGCGTTTGGGACAGGAACACTGAAGCTTTCTTT
CDR3aa: CSVWDRNTEAFF

d_gene: -
v_gene: TRBV7-2
j_gene: TRBJ2-1
abundance: once
CDR3nt: TGTGCCAGCAGCTTAGAAGTCAGGGGAAACCATCAGTTCTTC
CDR3aa: CASSLEVRGNHQFF

d_gene: -
v_gene: TRBV4-1
j_gene: TRBJ1-5
abundance: -
CDR3nt: TGCGCCAGCAGCCATACGAATACAGGTCAGCCCCAGCATTTT
CDR3aa: CASSHTNTGQPQHF

d_gene: TRBD2
v_gene: TRBV28
j_gene: TRBJ2-7
abundance: -
CDR3nt: TGTGCCAGCAGTTTCGTTCGGCCAAGAACTAGCGGGAGAAACTACGAGCAGTACTTC
CDR3aa: CASSFVRPRTSGRNYEQYF